This TCR beta chain was documented in a study of T cell changes during pregnancy in multiple sclerosis. The data were produced by immunoSEQ multiplex PCR, yet TCRdb's version contains in-frame clones alone and is incomplete. Seen here are roughly 40,000 clones, approximately 92% observed once, and the top ten hold 1.2%. CDR3 length: 13 residues. V lost 2 bases and J 8 bases, leaving 10 bases between the germline ends. Germline CDR1 and CDR2: SGHTA and FQGNSA. The rearrangement joins TRBV7-2 to TRBJ2-1, with D tentatively TRBD2 (6 bases). Material: peripheral blood, obtained before pregnancy. This TCR was sampled from a female donor with multiple sclerosis, enrolled in a pregnancy study. The CDR3 DNA follows: TGTGCCAGCAGCTTACGACGCGGGGATGAGCAGTTCTTC. Its protein product is CASSLRRGDEQFF.